The rows below give T cell receptor beta chains drawn from one sample of a study of blood T cells in healthy people across ages. TCRdb re-derived calls from the 5' RACE reads in MiXCR, one entry per CDR3 protein. The sample includes about 1.6 million distinct CDR3 sequences, roughly a third seen only once; the top ten take about 11%. The sample taken for sequencing was blood. The receptors stem from a woman aged 25 to 39 in good health. CDR3s leave out the opening cysteine and the closing phenylalanine or tryptophan. Fields, in order: CDR3 protein, V gene, CDR3 length, clone size, J gene, D gene. A D gene is named only where the DNA matches it firmly. Expanded clones get a size class; other rows say once, few or many, or leave the size out.

cdr3_aa: ASSATGLAVDTQY
v_call: TRBV19
cdr3_length: 13
clone_size: -
j_call: TRBJ2-3
d_call: TRBD2

cdr3_aa: ASSPRQGCPEQY
v_call: TRBV4-1
cdr3_length: 12
clone_size: -
j_call: TRBJ2-7
d_call: TRBD1

cdr3_aa: ASRPRGIWEAF
v_call: TRBV27
cdr3_length: 11
clone_size: once
j_call: TRBJ1-1
d_call: -

cdr3_aa: ASSLWTGGNTDTQY
v_call: TRBV7-6
cdr3_length: 14
clone_size: -
j_call: TRBJ2-3
d_call: TRBD1

cdr3_aa: ASRGSSYNEQF
v_call: TRBV6-5
cdr3_length: 11
clone_size: many
j_call: TRBJ2-1
d_call: -

cdr3_aa: ASSPHPGTGINGYT
v_call: TRBV9
cdr3_length: 14
clone_size: -
j_call: TRBJ1-2
d_call: TRBD1

cdr3_aa: SVDWDETHEAF
v_call: TRBV29-1
cdr3_length: 11
clone_size: few
j_call: TRBJ1-1
d_call: -

cdr3_aa: ASSPGDSPYNEQF
v_call: TRBV3-1
cdr3_length: 13
clone_size: -
j_call: TRBJ2-1
d_call: TRBD1

cdr3_aa: ASTSPMAGGRPDTQY
v_call: TRBV4-1
cdr3_length: 15
clone_size: few
j_call: TRBJ2-3
d_call: TRBD2

cdr3_aa: SASGAPSGSLEQF
v_call: TRBV20-1
cdr3_length: 13
clone_size: -
j_call: TRBJ2-1
d_call: TRBD2